This T cell receptor (beta chain) was profiled in a study of PD-1 blockade in mismatch repair-deficient tumors (dated 2017 in TCRdb). About the full investigation: Between September 2013 and September 2016, 75 to 95 consecutive patients with some 11 mismatch repair-deficient cancer types, all previously treated and progressing, were enrolled in the trial. Tumor-associated T cell clones in the peripheral blood of patients responding to PD-1 blockade were tracked using deep sequencing of TCR CDR3 regions. What the research found in general, with its limitations: Rapid expansion after pembrolizumab followed by contraction, generally before radiologic responses, was shown by tumor-resident clones, which were often undetectable in blood before treatment.

Regarding this clone: The antigen it recognizes is unknown. No much larger clone exists at a distance of one base, and base qualities are not known.

Inclusive of the bounding cysteine and phenylalanine, the CDR3 is 13 residues long. Just the 39-base CDR3 DNA is kept, in frame starting at base 1. In the germline V gene, CDR1 corresponds to SGHRS and CDR2 to YFSETQ. V loses 4 bases of germline sequence and J loses 5 bases, and the interval between the two ends is 12 bases. Mismatch repair deficiency was established in every enrolled patient by polymerase chain reaction or immunohistochemistry. TCR sequencing was performed for a few patients who responded to pembrolizumab therapy. Pembrolizumab PD-1 blockade was prospectively tested in advanced mismatch repair-deficient cancers, regardless of tissue of origin, in the phase II trial. Peripheral blood T cell samples were collected serially, before PD-1 blockade began and at several time points afterward. Blood sampling times were reported as weeks after the first pembrolizumab dose. Preparation of the library involved the immunoSEQ multiplex PCR assay. Here the immuneACCESS table is served through TCRdb, limited to in-frame sequences with V and J called. Missing clones are a known gap in these copies; in checked studies unresolved V genes cover under half, and the rest lacks a known reason. This sample lists approximately 130,000 clones; around 86% were detected once. Approximately 13% of the sample goes to the ten largest clones.

The V gene is TRBV5-1 and the J gene is TRBJ2-5; the D gene is perhaps TRBD2, on 7 matching bases. The TCR sequence derives from an adult with mismatch repair-deficient cancer. This specimen consisted of peripheral blood, obtained 44 weeks after starting pembrolizumab. The nucleotide sequence reads as follows: TGCGCCAGCAGCCGAGGGGGGGGTGAGACCCAGTACTTC. The encoded protein is CASSRGGGETQYF.